The source of this TCR beta chain is a study of blood T cell repertoires in COVID-19. The V and J ends lost 1 base and 13 bases, in that order; junction bases with no gene match: 15. Germline CDR1 and CDR2: MGHRA and YSYEKL. This CDR3 is built from 16 residues. Sequencing used immunoSEQ multiplex PCR; TCRdb keeps in-frame clones, though not all of them. The table lists tens of thousands of clones, about nine tenths of them singletons, with 20% to 25% in the top ten. The clonotype originates from an elderly woman with COVID-19, enrolled during active disease. Sequencing was carried out using peripheral blood. This rearrangement joins TRBV4-1 to TRBJ1-4, with TRBD1 matching 7 bases. The CDR3 loop reads CASSQGRQGVLTGLFF. CDR3 bases: TGCGCCAGCAGCCAAGGGAGACAGGGAGTGCTAACTGGACTGTTTTTT.